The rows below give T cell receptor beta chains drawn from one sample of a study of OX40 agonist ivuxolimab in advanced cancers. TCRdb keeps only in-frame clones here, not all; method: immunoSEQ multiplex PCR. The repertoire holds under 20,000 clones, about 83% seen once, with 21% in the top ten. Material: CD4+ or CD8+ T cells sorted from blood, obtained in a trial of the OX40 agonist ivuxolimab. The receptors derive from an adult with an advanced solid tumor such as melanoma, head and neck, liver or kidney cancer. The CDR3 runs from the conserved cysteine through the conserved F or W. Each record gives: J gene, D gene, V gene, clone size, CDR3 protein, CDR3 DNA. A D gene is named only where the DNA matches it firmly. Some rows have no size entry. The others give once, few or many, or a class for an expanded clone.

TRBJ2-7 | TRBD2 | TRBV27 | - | CASGILAGGQYEQYF | TGTGCCAGCGGGATCCTAGCGGGGGGCCAATACGAGCAGTACTTC
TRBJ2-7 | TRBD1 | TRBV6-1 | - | CASRDRGQFEQYF | TGTGCCAGCAGGGACAGGGGGCAGTTTGAGCAGTACTTC
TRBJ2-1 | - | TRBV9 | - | CASTQGQTSYNEQFF | TGTGCCAGCACCCAAGGACAGACCTCCTACAATGAGCAGTTCTTC
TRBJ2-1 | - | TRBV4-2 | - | CASSQVRGADEQFF | TGTGCCAGCAGCCAAGTACGAGGGGCCGATGAGCAGTTCTTC
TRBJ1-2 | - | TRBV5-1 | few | CASSDSGYNYGYTF | TGCGCCAGCAGTGACTCTGGATACAACTATGGCTACACCTTC
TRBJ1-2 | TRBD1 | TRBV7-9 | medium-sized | CASSKTGVNYGYTF | TGTGCCAGCAGCAAGACAGGGGTCAACTATGGCTACACCTTC
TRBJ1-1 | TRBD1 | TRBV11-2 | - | CASSSLPTGGFSEAFF | TGTGCCAGCAGCTCATTGCCTACAGGGGGCTTTTCTGAAGCTTTCTTT
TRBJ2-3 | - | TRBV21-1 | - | CASSKIGGASTDTQYF | TGTGCCAGCAGCAAAATTGGGGGGGCTAGCACAGATACGCAGTATTTT
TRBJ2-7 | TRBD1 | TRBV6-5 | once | CASSPGTGLYEQYF | TGTGCCAGCAGTCCCGGGACAGGGCTTTACGAGCAGTACTTC
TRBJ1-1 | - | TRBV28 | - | CASSFTVNTEAFF | TGTGCCAGCAGTTTTACAGTGAACACTGAAGCTTTCTTT
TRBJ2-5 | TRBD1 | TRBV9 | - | CASSGLGQGRKRETQYF | TGTGCCAGCAGCGGATTGGGACAGGGCCGAAAAAGAGAGACCCAGTACTTC
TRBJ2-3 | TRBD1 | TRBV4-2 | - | CASSQVTGGYTDTQYF | TGTGCCAGCAGCCAAGTGACAGGGGGTTACACAGATACGCAGTATTTT
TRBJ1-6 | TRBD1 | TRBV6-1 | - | CASSEAGKQGYNSPLHF | TGTGCCAGCAGTGAAGCGGGGAAACAGGGGTATAATTCACCCCTCCACTTT
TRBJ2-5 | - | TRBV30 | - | CACTRAENQETQYF | TGTGCCTGTACTCGAGCAGAAAACCAAGAGACCCAGTACTTC
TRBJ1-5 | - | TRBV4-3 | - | CASSQIWDSNQPQHF | TGCGCCAGCAGCCAGATTTGGGATAGCAATCAGCCCCAGCATTTT
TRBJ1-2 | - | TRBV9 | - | CASSVDPGRGSLYGYTF | TGTGCCAGCAGCGTAGACCCAGGCCGGGGCAGCTTATATGGCTACACCTTC
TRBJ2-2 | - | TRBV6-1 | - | CASSELRTGELFF | TGTGCCAGCAGTGAACTAAGGACTGGGGAGCTGTTTTTT
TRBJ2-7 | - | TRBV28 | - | CASSFVRGGTYEQYF | TGTGCCAGCAGTTTTGTTAGGGGCGGTACCTACGAGCAGTACTTC
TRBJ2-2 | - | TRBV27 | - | CASSSSRASNTGELFF | TGTGCCAGCAGCAGCTCCAGGGCCTCGAACACCGGGGAGCTGTTTTTT
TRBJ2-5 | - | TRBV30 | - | CAWSGRVGWRFGETQYF | TGTGCCTGGAGTGGCAGGGTGGGGTGGAGGTTTGGGGAGACCCAGTACTTC
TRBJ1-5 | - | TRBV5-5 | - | CASSLAPLPLIGQPQHF | TGTGCCAGCAGCTTGGCCCCCTTGCCGTTGATTGGGCAGCCCCAGCATTTT
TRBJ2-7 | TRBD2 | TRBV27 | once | CASTLTASGSYEQYF | TGTGCCAGCACCTTAACAGCTAGCGGGAGCTACGAGCAGTACTTC
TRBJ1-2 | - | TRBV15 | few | CATSRTTGYTGYTF | TGTGCCACCAGCAGAACGACAGGATATACTGGCTACACCTTC
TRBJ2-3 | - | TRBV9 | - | CASSVSGDTQYF | TGTGCCAGCAGCGTATCTGGAGATACGCAGTATTTT